A selection of T cell receptor beta chains follows, all from one sample in a study of blood T cell repertoires in COVID-19. Method: immunoSEQ multiplex PCR; TCRdb's copy keeps in-frame clones and lacks some. The table records roughly 120,000 clones, roughly 80% of them present only once. The sequenced sample consisted of peripheral blood. Receptors were obtained from a man between 70 and 80 years old with acute or convalescent COVID-19. Both conserved end residues are part of each CDR3. The order of the fields is V gene, D gene, J gene, clone size, CDR3 DNA, CDR3 protein. A D gene is named only where the DNA matches it firmly. Size values are once, few and many counts, or a class for expanded clones, and some rows have none.

V: TRBV3-1/TRBV3-2
D: TRBD1
J: TRBJ1-2
size: -
DNA: TGTGCCAGCAGCCTCCGAATGACAGGGGGCTATGGCTACACCTTC
CDR3: CASSLRMTGGYGYTF

V: TRBV11-3
D: TRBD1
J: TRBJ2-3
size: -
DNA: TGTGCCAGCAGCTTGGGACAGGGGAGGACAGATACGCAGTATTTT
CDR3: CASSLGQGRTDTQYF

V: TRBV4-1
D: TRBD1
J: TRBJ2-3
size: few
DNA: TGCGCCAGCAGCCAAGTAGGGACCAGGGGGTCAGATACGCAGTATTTT
CDR3: CASSQVGTRGSDTQYF

V: TRBV9
D: TRBD1
J: TRBJ1-2
size: -
DNA: TGTGCCAGCAGCGGCCTGGGGGACAGGATTGACTATGGCTACACCTTC
CDR3: CASSGLGDRIDYGYTF

V: TRBV7-3
D: -
J: TRBJ2-5
size: few
DNA: TGTGCCAGCAGCTTAATGAGAGGAGAGACCCAGTACTTC
CDR3: CASSLMRGETQYF

V: TRBV9
D: TRBD1
J: TRBJ1-1
size: once
DNA: TGTGCCAGCAGCCCAAGGACAGGGATGAACACTGAAGCTTTCTTT
CDR3: CASSPRTGMNTEAFF

V: TRBV20-1
D: -
J: TRBJ2-7
size: -
DNA: TGCAGTGCACGAATCACTGACGAGCAGTACTTC
CDR3: CSARITDEQYF

V: TRBV28
D: TRBD2
J: TRBJ2-3
size: -
DNA: TGTGCCAGCAGTTTCCCGAGCGGGAGGTGGTTAGATACGCAGTATTTT
CDR3: CASSFPSGRWLDTQYF

V: TRBV5-4
D: -
J: TRBJ2-1
size: -
DNA: TGTGCCAGCAGCTTGGAACGGGACTACAATGAGCAGTTCTTC
CDR3: CASSLERDYNEQFF

V: TRBV27
D: -
J: TRBJ2-7
size: -
DNA: TGTGCCAGCAGGCGGACGGCGGGGGAGCAGTACTTC
CDR3: CASRRTAGEQYF

V: TRBV27
D: TRBD1
J: TRBJ1-2
size: -
DNA: TGTGCCAGCAGTTTATCGGAACTGACAGGGGTGAGGTATGGCTACACCTTC
CDR3: CASSLSELTGVRYGYTF

V: TRBV19
D: TRBD1
J: TRBJ2-3
size: -
DNA: TGTGCCAGTAGTATTCTGGACAGGAGTACAGATACGCAGTATTTT
CDR3: CASSILDRSTDTQYF

V: TRBV7-2
D: -
J: TRBJ2-4
size: -
DNA: TGTGCCAGCAGCTCCGTAGACATTCAGTACTTC
CDR3: CASSSVDIQYF

V: TRBV1
D: -
J: TRBJ2-1
size: -
DNA: TGCACCAGCAGCCATCCAACTAGCCCCAATGAGCAGTTCTTC
CDR3: CTSSHPTSPNEQFF

V: TRBV2
D: -
J: TRBJ1-1
size: -
DNA: TGTGCCAGCAGTGAACGACCGGGGGGTACCGGGACGAACACTGAAGCTTTCTTT
CDR3: CASSERPGGTGTNTEAFF

V: TRBV7-8
D: -
J: TRBJ1-6
size: few
DNA: TGTGCCAGCAGCTTTGGTAGAAGCTCCTATAATTCACCCCTCCACTTT
CDR3: CASSFGRSSYNSPLHF

V: TRBV4-1
D: TRBD2
J: TRBJ2-7
size: -
DNA: TGCGCCAGCAGCCAAGGGCCAGCGGGAAGCTCCTACGAGCAGTACTTC
CDR3: CASSQGPAGSSYEQYF

V: TRBV7-8
D: -
J: TRBJ1-1
size: once
DNA: TGTGCCAGCAGCCGAGAGCTGAACACTGAAGCTTTCTTT
CDR3: CASSRELNTEAFF